The sequence of this TCR beta chain was determined in a study of T-cell reconstitution after alpha-beta-depleted transplantation in children. Unique molecular identifiers were incorporated during preparation of the TCRbeta library. TCRdb re-derived calls from the PCR reads in MiXCR, one entry per CDR3 protein. The data contain 500,000 to 600,000 distinct CDR3 sequences, 32% of them seen just once; the ten biggest clones take up 2% to 2.5%. Germline assignment: CDR1 MNHNS and CDR2 SASEGT. This CDR3 spans 15 amino acids. Trimming stripped 5 bases from V and 2 bases from J, with 14 bases between. This receptor was taken from a human donor who donated a stem cell graft to a child with aplastic anemia. The sample was PBMCs from the stem cell graft donor, taken from the stem cell graft. The rearrangement uses TRBV6-1 and TRBJ2-3, with D possibly being TRBD2 (6 bases). The CDR3 loop reads CASSKGLAPTDTQYF. The DNA of the CDR3 is TGTGCCAGCAGTAAAGGCCTAGCGCCCACAGATACGCAGTATTTT.